This T cell receptor (beta chain) was identified during a study of esophageal squamous cell carcinoma under preoperative chemotherapy. Background on the study: Both tumor-infiltrating lymphocytes and peripheral blood T cells were profiled. Study observations and caveats: Post-treatment tumor-infiltrating lymphocytes appeared partly derived from peripheral T cells migrating into the tumor.

Time point specified: before preoperative PTX-NDP chemotherapy. This clonotype was seen a handful of times. The antigen is undetermined. CDR1 is SEHNR and CDR2 is FQNEAQ in the germline V gene (reference sequence). Trimming shortened V by 5 bases and J by 0 bases, and 13 bases separated the two germline ends. There are 16 residues in the CDR3. TCRdb re-called the PCR reads through MiXCR, storing one row per CDR3 protein. The sample lists approximately 12,000 distinct CDR3 sequences; roughly half were seen once. The TCR was taken from a human donor with esophageal squamous cell carcinoma. The donor label of this sample is uncertain. The sample here was taken from a patient given preoperative chemotherapy. The rearrangement links TRBV7-9 to TRBJ2-2; D remains unclear. The CDR3 nucleotides read TGTGCCAGCAGCCTGGGTTCGGGTTCGAACACCGGGGAGCTGTTTTTT. Translated, it gives CASSLGSGSNTGELFF. The full variable domain, in which reference TRBV7-9 and TRBJ2-2 provide the parts outside the CDR3, is DTGVSQNPRHKITKRGQNVTFRCDPISEHNRLYWYRQTLGQGPEFLTYFQNEAQLEKSRLLSDRFSAERPKGSFSTLEIQRTEQGDSAMYLCASSLGSGSNTGELFFGEGSRLTVL.